Detailed here is one TCR beta chain. Its antigen is undetermined. Sequenced by immunoSEQ multiplex PCR; TCRdb stores in-frame clones only, minus some. The sample has about 220,000 clones, around 93% seen once. These data originate in a study of T cell responses to AZD1222 COVID-19 vaccine. Whole-study findings and limits: In the spike-specific TCR repertoire, nearly half reportedly target unmutated variant regions. Just 5 to 7 AZD1222 recipients were seropositive at baseline. With two AZD1222 doses given, Spike-specific TCR breadth and depth both rose.

The sample here was peripheral blood, taken on day 0 of MenACWY control vaccination. The receptor comes from an adult in good health.

CDR3: CASSLGWNYNSPLHF. CDR3 DNA sequence: TGTGCCAGCAGCTTGGGATGGAACTATAATTCACCCCTCCACTTT. This sequence joins TRBV7-2 and TRBJ1-6; the D is unclear. Per the germline V gene, CDR1 is SGHTA and CDR2 is FQGNSA. CDR3 length: 15 residues. Trimming removed 3 bases from V and 3 bases from J, with 9 bases in between.